Below are 10 T cell receptor beta chains sequenced from a single sample in a study of CD8 T cells in ankylosing spondylitis. A single record per CDR3 protein comes from TCRdb applying MiXCR to the 5' RACE reads. The table includes a few hundred thousand distinct CDR3 sequences, about a fifth detected once. The specimen was blood, either unsorted or a sorted T cell fraction (not recorded which). Source of these receptors: a female donor with ankylosing spondylitis or in good health (not recorded which).

This clonotype was detected a few times. The V call is TRBV12-3 or TRBV12-4, the J call TRBJ1-1, with D perhaps matching TRBD1 (5 bases). The CDR3 spans 11 residues. V lost 5 bases to trimming and J lost 10 bases, with 11 bases between them. The CDR3 region has the DNA TGTGCCAGCAGTCTGCGGGGGGGAGCTTTCTTT. Translated, it gives CASSLRGGAFF.

The chain links TRBV20-1 to TRBJ2-1; 9 nucleotides line up with TRBD2. Germline CDR1 and CDR2: DFQATT and SNEGSKA (reference sequence). V was pared by 0 bases and J by 8 bases, with 11 bases of the junction left unmatched. The CDR3 runs 16 residues. The CDR3 loop is CSARDPRPGLADEQFF. CDR3 coding DNA: TGCAGTGCTAGAGATCCTCGCCCGGGACTAGCAGATGAGCAGTTCTTC.

This chain links TRBV6-1 with TRBJ1-6; the match to TRBD1 covers 7 bases. Germline CDR1 and CDR2: MNHNS and SASEGT. The CDR3 loop spans 14 amino acids. Trimming removed 6 bases from V and 5 bases from J; junction bases left unmatched: 4. The CDR3 region has the DNA TGTGCCAGCAGCAGACAGGGCCATAATTCACCCCTCCACTTT. It specifies CASSRQGHNSPLHF.

This clonotype was seen a handful of times. The genes are TRBV24-1 and TRBJ2-2, with D unclear. This CDR3 comprises 13 residues. Looked up from germline, CDR1 is KGHDR and CDR2 is SFDVKD. Trimming removed 4 bases at V and 7 bases at J, with 9 bases between. CDR3 in DNA: TGTGCCACCAGTGACCTGGACCGCGGGGAGCTGTTTTTT. This encodes CATSDLDRGELFF.

V and J are TRBV20-1 and TRBJ1-1; the D is unclear. V was shortened by 2 bases and J by 0 bases, with 13 bases between the two germline ends. This CDR3 is 15 amino acids long. Germline CDR1 is DFQATT and CDR2 is SNEGSKA (reference sequence). CDR3 loop: CSARPSGQLNTEAFF. The CDR3 coding sequence is TGCAGTGCTAGACCCTCCGGGCAGTTGAACACTGAAGCTTTCTTT.

This clonotype was observed many times. The chain joins TRBV20-1 to TRBJ2-1; D is undetermined. The CDR3 is 12 residues long. Germline V gene lookup returns CDR1 DFQATT and CDR2 SNEGSKA (reference sequence). Deletions cut 0 bases from V and 15 bases from J, with 15 bases between. The CDR3 DNA reads TGCAGTGCTAGAGATCTGGGGAAAAAACGGTTCTTC. Its translation is CSARDLGKKRFF.

This CDR3 is CASRGQDLYEQYF. The CDR3 DNA sequence: TGTGCCAGCAGGGGACAGGACCTCTACGAGCAGTACTTC. The chain combines TRBV12-3 or TRBV12-4 with TRBJ2-7; TRBD1 aligns across 8 bases. The ends lost 6 bases at V and 3 bases at J; junction bases unmatched: 4. This CDR3 comprises 13 residues.

The CDR3 nucleotides read TGCGCCAGCAGCCCCCGGGACAGGGACGTGAATGAGCAGTTCTTC. It codes for CASSPRDRDVNEQFF. V usage is TRBV4-3 and J usage is TRBJ2-1; 9 nucleotides align to TRBD1. Germline V gene data show CDR1 as LGHNA and CDR2 as YSLEER. This CDR3 region has 15 residues. V gave up 4 bases and J gave up 7 bases; unmatched junction bases: 8.

This clonotype was counted many times. The chain carries TRBV5-1 and TRBJ2-7, with TRBD2 as a possible D gene (5 bases). Germline CDR1 SGHRS, CDR2 YFSETQ. CDR3 size: 14 residues. The V gene lost 7 bases and the J gene lost 4 bases, with 18 bases spanning the gap. The CDR3 region is CASSKGGWEYEQYF. In nucleotides, the CDR3 is TGCGCCAGCTCCAAAGGTGGTTGGGAGTACGAGCAGTACTTC.

Only a few counts were recorded for this clonotype. This sequence joins TRBV20-1 and TRBJ2-1; TRBD2 agrees at 7 bases. This CDR3 comprises 11 residues. From germline, CDR1 is DFQATT and CDR2 SNEGSKA (reference sequence). Here the CDR3 reads CSSGGYNEQFF. The DNA for the CDR3 is TGCAGCTCGGGAGGATACAATGAGCAGTTCTTC.